These 25 T cell receptor beta chains were all obtained from the same sample, sequenced in a study of control samples from healthy donors and cancer patients. The method was immunoSEQ multiplex PCR; TCRdb's version includes in-frame clones alone and lacks a portion of them. The sample includes 60,000 to 70,000 clones, roughly 85% of them seen just once. Specimen: blood. The receptor set was obtained from a man aged 40-55 years in good health.

V usage is TRBV7-9 and J usage is TRBJ2-6; D is uncertain. V was shortened by 2 bases and J by 3 bases, with 5 bases between the two germline ends. Germline V gene lookup returns CDR1 SEHNR and CDR2 FQNEAQ (reference sequence). There are 14 residues in the CDR3. The CDR3 DNA is TGTGCCAGCAGCTTATTGGGTGGGGCCAACGTCCTGACTTTC. Translation gives CASSLLGGANVLTF. Full variable domain (remainder filled in from reference TRBV7-9 and TRBJ2-6): DTGVSQNPRHKITKRGQNVTFRCDPISEHNRLYWYRQTLGQGPEFLTYFQNEAQLEKSRLLSDRFSAERPKGSFSTLEIQRTEQGDSAMYLCASSLLGGANVLTFGAGSRLTVL.

The chain employs TRBV7-3 and TRBJ2-7; 10 nucleotides line up with TRBD1. V was clipped by 6 bases and J by 2 bases; unmatched bases: 7. Germline loops: CDR1 SGHTA, CDR2 FQGTGA. The CDR3 has 15 residues. CDR3 loop: CASSQTGTGAYEQYF. The CDR3 DNA is TGTGCCAGCAGTCAAACCGGGACAGGGGCCTACGAGCAGTACTTC.

The rearrangement joins TRBV28 to TRBJ2-7; no clear D. Between the trimmed V and J ends, which lost 6 bases and 4 bases, there was a span of 16 bases. This CDR3 spans 14 amino acids. Looked up from germline, CDR1 is MDHEN and CDR2 is SYDVKM. The CDR3 protein is CASRGAGSYYEQYF. DNA for the CDR3: TGTGCCAGCAGAGGAGCCGGGTCTTATTACGAGCAGTACTTC.

The rearrangement links TRBV13 to TRBJ2-5; perhaps TRBD1 as D (7 bases). V lost 4 bases and J 11 bases, leaving 23 bases between the germline ends. CDR3 length: 15 amino acids. Germline CDR1 is PRHDT and CDR2 is FYEKMQ (reference sequence). CDR3 loop: CASSSRGDRGGLQYF. The CDR3 DNA follows: TGTGCCAGCAGCTCCAGAGGGGACAGAGGGGGACTTCAGTACTTC.

The V gene is TRBV9, the J gene TRBJ1-1; no definite D call. This CDR3 is 15 amino acids long. CDR1 is SGDLS, CDR2 YYNGEE, per germline. Trimming removed 4 bases at V and 5 bases at J, with 18 bases between. This CDR3 is CASSSHSGAETEAFF. CDR3 sequence (DNA): TGTGCCAGCAGCTCCCATTCGGGAGCCGAGACTGAAGCTTTCTTT.

The chain links TRBV6-5 to TRBJ1-1; D possibly corresponds to TRBD1 (5 bases). This CDR3 is 14 amino acids long. V was trimmed by 6 bases and J by 0 bases, leaving 11 bases between them. Per germline, CDR1 MNHEY and CDR2 SVGAGI. CDR3 DNA: TGTGCCAGCAGCAGGGACTACATGAACACTGAAGCTTTCTTT. Translation gives CASSRDYMNTEAFF.

This clone was counted between two and nine times. The chain is built from TRBV24-1 and TRBJ1-2; TRBD1 matches at 11 bases. Losses at the gene ends were 3 bases for V and 7 bases for J; bases not matched to a gene: 6. The germline gives CDR1 KGHDR, CDR2 SFDVKD. The CDR3 spans 15 residues. CDR3 coding DNA: TGTGCCACCAGTGATGGGACAGGGGGGTTCCTTGGCTACACCTTC. This encodes CATSDGTGGFLGYTF.

V gene TRBV7-2 combines with J gene TRBJ1-2; D uncertain. Deletions cut 5 bases from V and 4 bases from J, with 17 bases between. This CDR3 is 15 amino acids long. Germline V gene sequence: CDR1 SGHTA, CDR2 FQGNSA. The CDR3, as DNA: TGTGCCAGCAGCCACGCTGTGGGCGAATCCTATGGCTACACCTTC. It translates to CASSHAVGESYGYTF.

This clone was seen once. This chain uses TRBV29-1 with TRBJ2-3, with D possibly being TRBD2 (6 bases). Trimming removed 7 bases at V and 1 base at J, with 6 bases between. The CDR3 length is 11 residues. Germline loops: CDR1 SQVTM, CDR2 ANQGSEA. CDR3 region: CSGEGTDTQYF. The CDR3 coding sequence is TGCAGCGGGGAGGGCACAGATACGCAGTATTTT.

The rearrangement links TRBV10-1 to TRBJ2-5; TRBD2 agrees at 8 bases. J gave up 5 bases and V 0 bases, and 8 bases lay outside the gene matches. The germline V gene has CDR1 WNHNN and CDR2 SYGVQD (reference sequence). CDR3 size: 16 residues. CDR3 sequence: CASSESGTRAPETQYF. CDR3 sequence (DNA): TGCGCCAGCAGTGAGTCCGGGACTAGGGCCCCGGAGACCCAGTACTTC.

The J gene is TRBJ1-5, the V gene TRBV6-5, with D unclear. This CDR3 spans 13 amino acids. Germline V gene sequence: CDR1 MNHEY, CDR2 SVGAGI. Trimming removed 6 bases at V and 1 base at J, with 7 bases between. This chain's CDR3 is CASRRFSNQPQHF. The CDR3 bases are TGTGCCAGCAGGCGTTTCAGCAATCAGCCCCAGCATTTT.

The rearrangement joins TRBV7-2 to TRBJ2-1; TRBD2 matches 11 bases. The CDR3 has 19 residues. Germline CDR1 SGHTA, CDR2 FQGNSA. The ends lost 5 bases at V and 4 bases at J; junction bases unmatched: 16. The CDR3 DNA is TGTGCCAGCAGCCTAGGCCTAGCGGGGGGCGCCACCATTTACAATGAGCAGTTCTTC. Translation gives CASSLGLAGGATIYNEQFF.

The genes are TRBV6-5 and TRBJ2-5; 7 bases line up with TRBD2. V was clipped by 10 bases and J by 5 bases; unmatched bases: 7. This CDR3 comprises 12 residues. Per germline, CDR1 MNHEY and CDR2 SVGAGI. CDR3 coding DNA: TGTGCCACGAATACCGGGGGGGAGACCCAGTACTTC. Amino acid sequence: CATNTGGETQYF.

The chain couples TRBV28 to TRBJ2-5; 7 bases line up with TRBD1. The ends lost 5 bases at V and 6 bases at J; junction bases unmatched: 9. Germline CDR1 reads MDHEN; CDR2 reads SYDVKM. The CDR3 is 14 residues long. The CDR3 protein is CASSPDRALQTQYF. CDR3 in DNA: TGTGCCAGCAGTCCAGACAGGGCCCTCCAGACCCAGTACTTC.

The CDR3 sequence is CASSLARNEQYF. The CDR3 DNA is TGTGCCAGCAGCTTGGCCCGGAACGAGCAGTACTTC. This chain uses TRBV5-6 with TRBJ2-7; D gene unclear. Trimming left V 0 bases short and J 5 bases short, with 6 bases between. The CDR3 length is 12 residues. Germline lookup yields CDR1 SGHDT and CDR2 YYEEEE. The entire variable domain, with the rest obtained from reference TRBV5-6 and TRBJ2-7, is as follows: DAGVTQSPTHLIKTRGQQVTLRCSPKSGHDTVSWYQQALGQGPQFIFQYYEEEERQRGNFPDRFSGHQFPNYSSELNVNALLLGDSALYLCASSLARNEQYFGPGTRLTVT.

V gene TRBV5-1 combines with J gene TRBJ2-1; D is ambiguous. The germline CDR1 and CDR2 sequences are SGHRS and YFSETQ. The length of the CDR3 is 11 residues. V was shortened by 5 bases and J by 10 bases, with 10 bases between the two germline ends. The CDR3 reads CASRATLEQFF. CDR3 sequence (DNA): TGCGCCAGCAGGGCGACATTGGAGCAGTTCTTC.

V is TRBV30 and J is TRBJ1-3; D gene unclear. CDR1 and CDR2 from the germline V gene are GTSNPN and SVGIG (reference sequence). Trimming removed 4 bases at V and 2 bases at J, with 9 bases between. This CDR3 is built from 13 residues. This CDR3 reads CAWNLGTGNTIYF. CDR3 nucleotides: TGTGCCTGGAATTTGGGAACTGGAAACACCATATATTTT.

The rearrangement uses TRBV5-5 and TRBJ1-1; 12 bases are a match to TRBD1. Germline CDR1 reads SGHKS; CDR2 reads YYEKEE (reference sequence). V dropped 3 bases and J dropped 4; count of bases not matched to a gene: 16. The CDR3 is 19 amino acids. CDR3 DNA: TGTGCCAGCAGCTACTTGGGGACAGGGGGCTGGATGACTGGCACTGAAGCTTTCTTT. Its protein is CASSYLGTGGWMTGTEAFF.

The chain couples TRBV5-1 to TRBJ2-2; D not resolved. V gave up 4 bases and J gave up 0 bases, with 10 bases separating them. Germline CDR1 SGHRS, CDR2 YFSETQ. The CDR3 consists of 15 residues. DNA for the CDR3: TGCGCCAGCAGCCTCCCTCCTCCGAACACCGGGGAGCTGTTTTTT. This encodes CASSLPPPNTGELFF.

The chain has TRBV28 and TRBJ2-3, with 11 bases aligning to TRBD1. From germline, CDR1 is MDHEN and CDR2 SYDVKM. J lost 1 base, V lost 5 bases, and 8 bases had no gene match. The length of the CDR3 is 17 residues. CDR3 protein: CASSLPGQGGGTDTQYF. The CDR3 coding sequence is TGTGCCAGCAGTCTGCCGGGACAGGGGGGGGGCACAGATACGCAGTATTTT.

This rearrangement joins TRBV5-1 to TRBJ1-1, with TRBD1 identical over 7 bases. Germline CDR1 reads SGHRS; CDR2 reads YFSETQ. Germline trimming cut 5 bases from V and 6 bases from J; bases unmatched to any gene: 10. This CDR3 is built from 14 residues. CDR3 region: CASRPATGRPEAFF. The CDR3 nucleotides read TGCGCCAGCAGACCCGCGACAGGGAGGCCTGAAGCTTTCTTT.

This clone was picked up one time. The chain recombines TRBV2 with TRBJ1-4; tentative D call: TRBD1 (6 bases). This CDR3 is 13 amino acids long. With 8 bases removed from V and 5 bases from J, the gap between germline ends came to 12 bases. The germline CDR1 and CDR2 sequences are SNHLY and FYNNEI. CDR3 in amino acids: CASVRGENEKLFF. CDR3 DNA: TGTGCCAGCGTCAGGGGAGAGAATGAAAAACTGTTTTTT.

V usage is TRBV5-1 and J usage is TRBJ2-3, with D perhaps assigned TRBD1 or TRBD2 (5 bases each). Germline V CDR1 and CDR2: SGHRS, YFSETQ. V dropped 2 bases and J dropped 3 bases, with 13 bases sitting between them. This CDR3 is 15 amino acids long. This CDR3 reads CASSFRGRKTDTQYF. CDR3 DNA sequence: TGCGCCAGCAGCTTCCGGGGCCGGAAGACAGATACGCAGTATTTT.

This chain uses TRBV7-3 with TRBJ2-7; 9 bases are shared with TRBD1. This CDR3 region has 15 residues. CDR1 and CDR2 from the germline V gene are SGHTA and FQGTGA. V trimming: 2 bases; J trimming: 5 bases; junction bases outside the gene matches: 7. The CDR3 loop reads CASSLDRTGANEQYF. In DNA form, the CDR3 reads TGTGCCAGCAGCTTAGACCGGACAGGGGCCAACGAGCAGTACTTC. Based on the CDR3 plus reference TRBV7-3 and TRBJ2-7, the full variable domain is GAGVSQTPSNKVTEKGKYVELRCDPISGHTALYWYRQSLGQGPEFLIYFQGTGAADDSGLPNDRFFAVRPEGSVSTLKIQRTERGDSAVYLCASSLDRTGANEQYFGPGTRLTVT.

J is TRBJ2-3 and V is TRBV18, with a weak D call TRBD2 (5 bases). The ends were cut back, 2 bases at V and 6 bases at J, with 18 bases in the middle. The CDR3 runs 16 residues. Germline CDR1 is KGHSH and CDR2 is LQKENI. CDR3 sequence: CASSPLSGNLADTQYF. DNA of the CDR3: TGTGCCAGCTCACCATTAAGCGGAAACCTGGCGGATACGCAGTATTTT.